This T cell receptor (beta chain) is drawn from a study of memory B cells and T cells in multiple sclerosis. V lost 7 bases, J lost 4 bases, and 10 bases stayed unmatched. The CDR3 consists of 15 residues. The germline CDR1 and CDR2 sequences are SGHAT and FQNNGV. About this clone itself: Its antigen is not identified.

Overall study results and limits: Shared clonotype counts depended on differing compartment clone-set sizes and were normalized.

TCRdb's table, derived via immunoSEQ multiplex PCR, lists solely in-frame clones and lacks some. The table records around 14,000 clones, roughly three quarters of them present only once. The chain recombines TRBV11-2 with TRBJ1-1, with TRBD1 matching 9 bases. This TCR was sampled from a human donor with multiple sclerosis. What was sequenced was memory (CD45RO+) CD4+ T cells from blood. The CDR3 is CASTRTGEVSTEAFF. CDR3 DNA sequence: TGTGCCAGCACCAGGACAGGGGAGGTGAGCACTGAAGCTTTCTTT. Full variable domain (missing parts from reference TRBV11-2 and TRBJ1-1): EAGVAQSPRYKIIEKRQSVAFWCNPISGHATLYWYQQILGQGPKLLIQFQNNGVVDDSQLPKDRFSAERLKGVDSTLKIQPAKLEDSAVYLCASTRTGEVSTEAFFGQGTRLTVV.